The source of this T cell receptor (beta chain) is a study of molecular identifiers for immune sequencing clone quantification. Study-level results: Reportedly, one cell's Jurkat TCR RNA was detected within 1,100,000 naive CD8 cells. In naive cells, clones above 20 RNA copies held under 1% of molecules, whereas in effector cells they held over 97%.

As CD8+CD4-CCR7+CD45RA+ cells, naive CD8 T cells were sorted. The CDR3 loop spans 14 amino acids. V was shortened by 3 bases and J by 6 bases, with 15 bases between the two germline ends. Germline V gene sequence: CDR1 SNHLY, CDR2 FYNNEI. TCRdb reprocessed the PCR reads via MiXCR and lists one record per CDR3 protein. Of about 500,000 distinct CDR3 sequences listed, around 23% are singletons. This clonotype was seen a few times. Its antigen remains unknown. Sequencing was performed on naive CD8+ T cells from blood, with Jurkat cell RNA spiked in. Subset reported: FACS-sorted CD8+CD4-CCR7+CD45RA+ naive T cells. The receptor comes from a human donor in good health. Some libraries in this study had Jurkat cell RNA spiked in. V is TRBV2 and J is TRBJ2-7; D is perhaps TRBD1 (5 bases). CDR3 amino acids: CASSDGQGQGEQYF. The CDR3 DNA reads TGTGCCAGCAGTGACGGGCAGGGTCAAGGCGAGCAGTACTTC.